These T cell receptor beta chains were read from a single sample in a study of cytomegalovirus exposure and HLA in healthy donors. Here immunoSEQ multiplex PCR was the method, and the copy in TCRdb shows in-frame clones only, minus some. The table has approximately 100,000 clones, 60% to 75% seen once; the top ten hold 2.5% to 3%. Specimen: PBMCs. The receptors here all came from a male donor in good health and CMV-seropositive. CDR3s include the opening cysteine and the closing phenylalanine or tryptophan. D genes are given only for firm matches. Rows give clone size only sometimes, using once, few, many, or a class for an expanded clone.

v_gene	abundance	j_gene	d_gene	CDR3aa	CDR3nt
TRBV28	NA	TRBJ2-5	NA	CASRLEETQYF	TGTGCCAGCCGTCTTGAAGAGACCCAGTACTTC
TRBV5-1	NA	TRBJ2-7	NA	CASSGLGLELRDEQYF	TGCGCCAGCAGCGGCCTGGGACTCGAACTCCGGGACGAGCAGTACTTC
TRBV4-3	NA	TRBJ1-6	NA	CASSQDREVFYSPLHF	TGCGCCAGCAGCCAAGATCGGGAGGTCTTCTATTCACCCCTCCACTTT
TRBV6-5	few	TRBJ1-4	NA	CASSYTTGLLEKLFF	TGTGCCAGCAGTTATACGACAGGCCTTTTGGAAAAACTGTTTTTT
TRBV2	NA	TRBJ2-7	NA	CASSVSPPSYEQYF	TGTGCCAGCAGTGTGAGTCCCCCTTCCTACGAGCAGTACTTC
TRBV30	few	TRBJ2-5	NA	CAWSVGLAQETQYF	TGTGCCTGGAGTGTAGGACTGGCCCAAGAGACCCAGTACTTC
TRBV6-5	once	TRBJ2-7	NA	CASSLNPGKTYEQYF	TGTGCCAGCAGCCTCAACCCGGGAAAGACCTACGAGCAGTACTTC
TRBV5-1	once	TRBJ2-7	TRBD2	CASSLEAGVVGREQYF	TGCGCCAGCAGCTTGGAGGCGGGAGTGGTGGGTCGCGAGCAGTACTTC
TRBV11-3	NA	TRBJ2-5	NA	CASSLGQGGQETQYF	TGTGCCAGCAGCTTAGGACAGGGAGGACAAGAGACCCAGTACTTC
TRBV7-6	NA	TRBJ2-1	TRBD1	CASSSGTGGYNEQFF	TGTGCCAGCAGCTCCGGGACAGGGGGCTACAATGAGCAGTTCTTC
TRBV18	NA	TRBJ2-2	NA	CASSPPVSKRRLFF	TGTGCCAGCTCACCACCGGTGTCTAAGAGGAGGCTGTTTTTT
TRBV7-9	NA	TRBJ2-7	NA	CASSSPPGRLAYEQYF	TGTGCCAGCAGCTCCCCTCCCGGGAGATTAGCCTACGAGCAGTACTTC
TRBV28	NA	TRBJ1-2	NA	CASSPFRDKANYGYTF	TGTGCCAGCAGCCCCTTTAGGGACAAGGCTAACTATGGCTACACCTTC
TRBV5-4	few	TRBJ1-4	TRBD1	CASSFRTGGDEKLFF	TGTGCCAGCAGCTTCCGGACAGGGGGGGATGAAAAACTGTTTTTT
TRBV9	few	TRBJ1-2	TRBD1	CASSASGQGVVYGYTF	TGTGCCAGCAGCGCAAGTGGACAGGGGGTGGTCTATGGCTACACCTTC
TRBV14	NA	TRBJ1-6	NA	CASSLTGDSPLHF	TGTGCCAGCAGCCTTACAGGAGATTCACCCCTCCACTTT
TRBV5-1	few	TRBJ2-3	NA	CASSLKGQGGTDTQYF	TGCGCCAGCAGCTTGAAAGGACAAGGGGGCACAGATACGCAGTATTTT
TRBV9	few	TRBJ2-7	NA	CASSGGTDYEQYF	TGTGCCAGCAGCGGGGGGACTGACTACGAGCAGTACTTC
TRBV7-2	NA	TRBJ2-1	TRBD2	CASSLFASGYNEQFF	TGTGCCAGCAGCTTATTCGCTAGCGGTTACAATGAGCAGTTCTTC
TRBV4-3	NA	TRBJ2-1	TRBD2	CASSQLGLAGDNEQFF	TGCGCCAGCAGCCAATTGGGACTAGCGGGAGACAATGAGCAGTTCTTC
TRBV7-2	NA	TRBJ1-2	NA	CASSSLVPRGYTF	TGTGCCAGCAGCTCCCTGGTTCCGAGGGGCTACACCTTC
TRBV6-1	NA	TRBJ2-7	NA	CASRVTGSSSYEQYF	TGTGCCAGCAGGGTAACAGGGTCGAGCTCCTACGAGCAGTACTTC
TRBV29-1	NA	TRBJ2-5	TRBD2	CSVHRLAGGGAETQYF	TGCAGCGTTCATAGACTAGCGGGAGGTGGGGCGGAGACCCAGTACTTC
TRBV7-8	once	TRBJ1-1	TRBD1	CASSARQGTEAFF	TGTGCCAGCAGCGCTCGACAGGGCACTGAAGCTTTCTTT
TRBV15	NA	TRBJ1-5	TRBD1	CATSRGGSRGRQPQHF	TGTGCCACCAGCAGAGGGGGCTCAAGGGGGCGTCAGCCCCAGCATTTT
TRBV6-1	NA	TRBJ1-1	NA	CASSDLADTEAFF	TGTGCCAGCAGTGATCTTGCGGACACTGAAGCTTTCTTT
TRBV29-1	NA	TRBJ2-7	TRBD2	CSVLGLADLREQYF	TGCAGCGTGTTGGGACTAGCGGACCTACGGGAGCAGTACTTC
TRBV18	NA	TRBJ1-6	TRBD1	CASSPGTGVSPLHF	TGTGCCAGCTCCCCCGGGACAGGGGTTTCACCCCTCCACTTT
TRBV7-9	few	TRBJ2-7	NA	CASSLRGYEQYF	TGTGCCAGCAGCTTACGGGGGTACGAGCAGTACTTC
TRBV19	NA	TRBJ2-7	TRBD2	CASSMGGGDEQYF	TGTGCCAGTAGTATGGGCGGGGGGGACGAGCAGTACTTC
TRBV12-5	NA	TRBJ2-5	TRBD2	CASGLDTGLAGGQETQYF	TGTGCTAGTGGTTTGGATACGGGACTAGCGGGAGGACAAGAGACCCAGTACTTC
TRBV28	NA	TRBJ1-4	TRBD1	CASSSGQAGGEKLFF	TGTGCCAGCAGTTCTGGACAGGCTGGGGGTGAAAAACTGTTTTTT
TRBV6-4	NA	TRBJ2-3	TRBD1	CASRHRQGSADTQYF	TGTGCCAGCAGGCATAGACAGGGCTCAGCAGATACGCAGTATTTT
TRBV7-2	NA	TRBJ1-3	NA	CASSRGTLLSGNTIYF	TGTGCCAGCAGCCGAGGCACACTGCTCTCTGGAAACACCATATATTTT
TRBV4-2	NA	TRBJ2-1	NA	CASSQANSGSNYNEQFF	TGTGCCAGCAGCCAAGCCAATAGCGGATCAAACTACAATGAGCAGTTCTTC
TRBV6-5	few	TRBJ1-2	NA	CASSYSGLYGYTF	TGTGCCAGCAGTTACTCGGGGCTATATGGCTACACCTTC
TRBV7-8	few	TRBJ1-4	NA	CASSWQGYSGEKLFF	TGTGCCAGCAGCTGGCAGGGGTACAGTGGAGAAAAACTGTTTTTT
TRBV4-2	NA	TRBJ2-1	TRBD2	CASSQIAGGYNEQFF	TGTGCCAGCAGCCAGATAGCGGGGGGGTACAATGAGCAGTTCTTC
TRBV5-4	NA	TRBJ2-2	TRBD1	CASSTDDRADTGELFF	TGTGCCAGCAGCACTGACGACAGGGCCGACACCGGGGAGCTGTTTTTT
TRBV28	NA	TRBJ2-3	NA	CASSLSRQGGDTQYF	TGTGCCAGCAGCTTATCCAGGCAGGGAGGAGATACGCAGTATTTT
TRBV6-5	NA	TRBJ1-4	NA	CASSYRGGEKLFF	TGTGCCAGCAGTTACAGGGGAGGGGAAAAACTGTTTTTT
TRBV10-3	NA	TRBJ2-7	TRBD1	CAINPGTGVGYEQYF	TGTGCCATCAACCCCGGGACAGGGGTTGGATACGAGCAGTACTTC
TRBV29-1	NA	TRBJ2-4	NA	CSVEEARLAPTGIAKNIQYF	TGCAGCGTTGAAGAAGCGCGCTTGGCGCCGACAGGAATAGCCAAAAACATTCAGTACTTC
TRBV9	medium-sized	TRBJ2-1	TRBD1	CASSSGQANEQFF	TGTGCCAGCAGCTCGGGACAGGCCAATGAGCAGTTCTTC
TRBV28	NA	TRBJ2-1	TRBD2	CASSLGLRVNEQFF	TGTGCCAGCAGTTTGGGACTAAGAGTCAATGAGCAGTTCTTC
TRBV7-2	NA	TRBJ2-7	TRBD2	CASTLAGGISYEQYF	TGTGCCAGCACACTCGCGGGAGGTATCTCCTACGAGCAGTACTTC
TRBV5-1	few	TRBJ2-3	TRBD2	CASSLDSGGSTDTQYF	TGCGCCAGCAGCTTGGATAGCGGGGGGTCCACAGATACGCAGTATTTT
TRBV18	NA	TRBJ2-3	TRBD1	CASSPRADRGPADTQYF	TGTGCCAGCTCACCACGGGCCGACAGGGGGCCGGCAGATACGCAGTATTTT
TRBV25-1	NA	TRBJ2-7	TRBD1	CASSEMGTGADEQYF	TGTGCCAGCAGTGAGATGGGAACAGGGGCGGACGAGCAGTACTTC
TRBV2	large	TRBJ1-4	NA	CASSDPRGRINEKLFF	TGTGCCAGCAGTGATCCCAGGGGCAGAATCAATGAAAAACTGTTTTTT
TRBV5-1	few	TRBJ1-4	TRBD1	CASSPGQGYRQANEKLFF	TGCGCCAGCAGCCCGGGACAGGGTTACCGCCAGGCTAATGAAAAACTGTTTTTT
TRBV29-1	NA	TRBJ2-7	NA	CSLRSGGGRDEQYF	TGCAGCCTCAGGAGTGGGGGGGGCCGGGACGAGCAGTACTTC
TRBV7-9	few	TRBJ2-5	TRBD2	CSSSLGLAGQETQYF	TGTTCCAGCAGCTTAGGGCTAGCGGGGCAAGAGACCCAGTACTTC
TRBV27	few	TRBJ2-7	NA	CASSPRGGYYYEQYF	TGTGCCAGCAGTCCTAGGGGCGGTTATTACTACGAGCAGTACTTC
TRBV5-4	NA	TRBJ2-5	NA	CASSSGRMKQETQYF	TGTGCCAGCAGCTCAGGCAGGATGAAACAAGAGACCCAGTACTTC
TRBV19	NA	TRBJ1-1	TRBD1	CASRRRDRNTEAFF	TGTGCCAGTCGCCGGCGGGACAGGAACACTGAAGCTTTCTTT
TRBV9	NA	TRBJ2-7	TRBD2	CASSPRLAGEYEQYF	TGTGCCAGCAGCCCGCGACTAGCGGGAGAGTACGAGCAGTACTTC